The 27 T cell receptor beta chains presented below share a single source sample, sequenced in a study of shared clonotypes between healthy human individuals. TCRdb's table, derived via immunoSEQ multiplex PCR, lists solely in-frame clones and lacks some. Of 450,000 to 500,000 clones in the sample, almost 80% were seen once. The sequencing input was PBMCs. These receptors all stem from a woman aged 40 to 55 in good health. Some clones in this sample may be carry-over from other donors' samples.

V usage is TRBV27 and J usage is TRBJ2-1; TRBD2 agrees at 7 bases. This CDR3 comprises 16 residues. Germline V gene sequence: CDR1 MNHEY, CDR2 SMNVEV (reference sequence). The V segment lost 5 bases and the J segment 3 bases; nucleotides outside the gene matches: 10. CDR3 sequence: CASSPRSGRRYNEQFF. The DNA of the CDR3 is TGTGCCAGCAGTCCCCGTAGCGGGCGACGCTACAATGAGCAGTTCTTC.

The table lists this clone with a few counts. The chain is built from TRBV30 and TRBJ1-4, with 9 bases fitting TRBD1. The CDR3 is made up of 17 amino acids. With 4 bases clipped from V and 0 bases from J, the junction kept 9 bases outside the gene matches. Germline lookup yields CDR1 GTSNPN and CDR2 SVGIG (reference sequence). CDR3 region: CAWTGGTGPTTNEKLFF. The CDR3 DNA reads TGTGCCTGGACGGGTGGGACAGGGCCTACAACTAATGAAAAACTGTTTTTT. The full variable domain, its missing parts supplied by reference TRBV30 and TRBJ1-4, is SQTIHQWPATLVQPVGSPLSLECTVEGTSNPNLYWYRQAAGRGLQLLFYSVGIGQISSEVPQNLSASRPQDRQFILSSKKLLLSDSGFYLCAWTGGTGPTTNEKLFFGSGTQLSVL.

The chain joins TRBV7-3 to TRBJ2-1; D is ambiguous. Germline lookup yields CDR1 SGHTA and CDR2 FQGTGA. V shed 2 bases and J shed 5 bases, with 4 bases lying between them. The CDR3 totals 12 residues. The CDR3, as DNA: TGTGCCAGCAGCTTATCCCACAATGAGCAGTTCTTC. Translating gives CASSLSHNEQFF.

CDR3 in amino acids: CASSMNTVRGHGTEAFF. Here the CDR3 DNA reads TGTGCCAGTAGTATGAACACGGTACGGGGTCACGGCACTGAAGCTTTCTTT. This chain joins TRBV19 and TRBJ1-1; D unclear. From germline, CDR1 is LNHDA and CDR2 SQIVND (reference sequence). The CDR3 spans 17 residues. Trimming left V 3 bases short and J 4 bases short, with 21 bases between.

The chain uses TRBV7-8 and TRBJ2-2, with D possibly matching TRBD2 (6 bases). V shed 5 bases and J shed 7 bases, with 14 bases lying between them. Germline CDR1 SGHVS, CDR2 FQNEAQ. This CDR3 is 14 amino acids long. The CDR3 nucleotides read TGTGCCAGCAGCCAGCGGGCCGATTACGGGGAGCTGTTTTTT. Protein sequence: CASSQRADYGELFF.

The chain links TRBV5-1 to TRBJ1-2, with D uncertain. The V end lost 0 bases, the J end lost 4 bases, and 13 bases lay between the germline ends. Germline assignment: CDR1 SGHRS and CDR2 YFSETQ. CDR3 length equals 15 residues. Here the CDR3 DNA reads TGCGCCAGCAGCTTGGACACGTCGTCCCCCTATGGCTACACCTTC. Protein: CASSLDTSSPYGYTF.

This clone was found many times. Other DNA sequences in this specimen translate into the identical CDR3. V usage is TRBV30 and J usage is TRBJ2-2, with 10 positions matching TRBD2. The CDR3 consists of 15 residues. The V and J ends lost 2 bases and 7 bases, in that order; junction bases with no gene match: 7. CDR1 GTSNPN and CDR2 SVGIG come from the germline V gene (reference sequence). The CDR3, as DNA: TGTGCCTGGAGTAGCGGGAGGGCCTCAGTCGGGGAGCTGTTTTTT. This translates into CAWSSGRASVGELFF.

A few counts support this clone. The chain couples TRBV7-3 to TRBJ2-3; 8 bases are a match to TRBD2. V lost 5 bases and J lost 4; bases outside the gene matches: 8. From germline, CDR1 is SGHTA and CDR2 FQGTGA. This CDR3 has 15 amino acids. CDR3 sequence: CASSPQAGVSDTQYF. CDR3 DNA: TGTGCCAGCAGCCCTCAAGCGGGAGTTTCAGATACGCAGTATTTT.

CDR3 loop: CASSPELNTGELFF. CDR3 bases: TGCGCCAGCAGTCCAGAGCTGAACACCGGGGAGCTGTTTTTT. This rearrangement joins TRBV4-3 to TRBJ2-2; D is undetermined. Trimming cost V 6 bases and J 1 base, with 9 bases left between them. The CDR3 contains 14 residues. Germline V gene lookup returns CDR1 LGHNA and CDR2 YSLEER.

This clone was seen once. The chain recombines TRBV23-1 with TRBJ2-7, with TRBD1 matching 9 bases. TRBV23-1 has ORF status, its function being uncertain. V was pared by 4 bases and J by 0 bases, with 16 bases of the junction left unmatched. CDR3 length: 19 amino acids. CDR3 bases: TGCGCCAGCAGTCTTTCGGGGGACAGGGCCTACGGTTCCTCCTACGAGCAGTACTTC. It yields the protein CASSLSGDRAYGSSYEQYF.

The V gene is TRBV29-1, the J gene TRBJ1-2, with 7 bases that match TRBD1. The trim removed 5 bases at V and 4 bases at J, leaving 10 bases unmatched. This CDR3 is built from 14 residues. The germline CDR1 and CDR2 sequences are SQVTM and ANQGSEA. The chain's CDR3 is CSVPVLTGVYGYTF. Written as DNA, the CDR3 is TGCAGCGTTCCAGTCTTAACAGGGGTCTATGGCTACACCTTC. Complete variable domain (other parts from reference TRBV29-1 and TRBJ1-2): SAVISQKPSRDICQRGTSLTIQCQVDSQVTMMFWYRQQPGQSLTLIATANQGSEATYESGFVIDKFPISRPNLTFSTLTVSNMSPEDSSIYLCSVPVLTGVYGYTFGSGTRLTVV.

The chain has TRBV2 and TRBJ2-1; 10 bases agree with TRBD2. Germline CDR1 is SNHLY and CDR2 is FYNNEI. The CDR3 sequence is 16 residues long. V dropped 6 bases and J dropped 1; count of bases not matched to a gene: 6. This CDR3 is CASRDPSGSSYNEQFF. In DNA form, the CDR3 reads TGTGCCAGCAGGGACCCTAGCGGGAGTTCCTACAATGAGCAGTTCTTC.

V usage is TRBV30 and J usage is TRBJ2-6; TRBD1 matches 7 bases. The CDR3 covers 16 residues. Germline V gene sequence: CDR1 GTSNPN, CDR2 SVGIG (reference sequence). V gave up 2 bases and J gave up 0 bases; unmatched junction bases: 4. The chain's CDR3 is CAWSLGGISGANVLTF. The CDR3 DNA is TGTGCCTGGAGTCTAGGGGGCATCTCTGGGGCCAACGTCCTGACTTTC. The full variable domain, rest sourced from reference TRBV30 and TRBJ2-6, is SQTIHQWPATLVQPVGSPLSLECTVEGTSNPNLYWYRQAAGRGLQLLFYSVGIGQISSEVPQNLSASRPQDRQFILSSKKLLLSDSGFYLCAWSLGGISGANVLTFGAGSRLTVL.

The rearrangement links TRBV7-2 to TRBJ2-7, with 10 bases lining up with TRBD1. This CDR3 is built from 15 residues. Germline V gene lookup returns CDR1 SGHTA and CDR2 FQGNSA. V shed 1 base and J 2 bases; nucleotides not matched to a gene: 2. The CDR3 coding sequence is TGTGCCAGCAGCTTAGTTGGGACAGGGGCCTACGAGCAGTACTTC. The encoded protein is CASSLVGTGAYEQYF.

This clone was picked up a small number of times. The rearrangement uses TRBV7-6 and TRBJ2-5; D ambiguous. Germline V lookup: CDR1 SGHVS, CDR2 FNYEAQ. The V and J ends lost 2 bases and 2 bases respectively, with 6 bases between them. CDR3 length equals 13 residues. CDR3 in DNA: TGTGCCAGCAGCTTACCGCCACAAGAGACCCAGTACTTC. Translating gives CASSLPPQETQYF.

The DNA of the CDR3 is TGTGCCAGCAGGACCGGGACAGGGGTGCCCAATGAGCAGTTCTTC. The encoded protein is CASRTGTGVPNEQFF. The V call is TRBV28, the J call TRBJ2-1; TRBD1 aligns across 10 bases. The CDR3 contains 15 residues. In germline, CDR1 is MDHEN, CDR2 SYDVKM. Trimming at V came to 6 bases and at J to 6 bases, leaving 8 bases not matched to a gene. Using reference TRBV28 and TRBJ2-1 for the parts outside the CDR3, the full variable domain is DVKVTQSSRYLVKRTGEKVFLECVQDMDHENMFWYRQDPGLGLRLIYFSYDVKMKEKGDIPEGYSVSREKKERFSLILESASTNQTSMYLCASRTGTGVPNEQFFGPGTRLTVL.

The rearrangement links TRBV19 to TRBJ1-6; D is unresolved. With 6 bases removed from V and 10 bases from J, the gap between germline ends came to 10 bases. Germline CDR1 LNHDA, CDR2 SQIVND (reference sequence). The CDR3 is 12 residues long. The CDR3 reads CASSPAGSPLHF. DNA for the CDR3: TGTGCCAGTAGCCCCGCGGGCTCACCCCTCCACTTT.

The chain is built from TRBV7-2 and TRBJ2-1; D possibly matches TRBD1 or TRBD2 (6 bases each). V lost 1 base and J lost 10, with 17 bases in between. CDR1 and CDR2 (germline): SGHTA, FQGNSA. The CDR3 loop spans 15 amino acids. The CDR3 bases are TGTGCCAGCAGCTTAGGGCTAGGGGGGTTACCCGAGCAGTTCTTC. This gives the protein CASSLGLGGLPEQFF.

This clone was counted at least ten times. This chain uses TRBV19 with TRBJ1-2; weak D call: TRBD1 (5 bases). The V end lost 6 bases, the J end lost 5 bases, and 10 bases lay between the germline ends. This CDR3 region has 12 residues. Germline V gene sequence: CDR1 LNHDA, CDR2 SQIVND (reference sequence). CDR3: CASSREGYGYTF. The CDR3 DNA sequence: TGTGCCAGTAGCAGGGAGGGGTATGGCTACACCTTC.

Concerning this clone: The sample holds other DNA sequences that translate to the same CDR3. The V and J genes are TRBV18 and TRBJ1-1; D ambiguous. The germline V and J ends were trimmed by 2 bases and 1 base, with 5 bases remaining between them. The CDR3 is made up of 13 amino acids. Germline V gene sequence: CDR1 KGHSH, CDR2 LQKENI. This CDR3 is CASSPGRNTEAFF. CDR3 in DNA: TGTGCCAGCTCACCAGGGAGGAACACTGAAGCTTTCTTT.

This clone was observed a few times. The rearrangement joins TRBV6-5 to TRBJ2-3, with a tentative D call TRBD2 (6 bases). Trimming took off 6 bases at V and 1 base at J, with 11 bases between the two ends. The CDR3 spans 14 residues. Germline CDR1 and CDR2: MNHEY and SVGAGI. The CDR3 spells CASRDYRGTDTQYF. In nucleotides, the CDR3 is TGTGCCAGCAGGGACTACCGAGGCACAGATACGCAGTATTTT.

The chain joins TRBV7-3 to TRBJ1-2; maybe TRBD1 (6 bases). The V gene's germline CDR1 is SGHTA and CDR2 FQGTGA. Deletions cut 5 bases from V and 3 bases from J, with 16 bases between. The CDR3 has 15 amino acids. CDR3 nucleotide sequence: TGTGCCAGCAGCCCGATGGGCAGGGGAGACTATGGCTACACCTTC. It codes for CASSPMGRGDYGYTF.

The CDR3: CASSDRSNQPQHF. The CDR3 DNA reads as TGTGCCAGCAGTGACAGGAGCAATCAGCCCCAGCATTTT. The chain employs TRBV6-1 and TRBJ1-5; D is unresolved. V was clipped by 3 bases and J by 1 base, with 4 bases between them. The CDR3 is made up of 13 amino acids. CDR1 is MNHNS, CDR2 SASEGT, per germline.

This clone was found once. The chain links TRBV15 to TRBJ2-7; 11 bases align to TRBD2. Trimming at V came to 1 base and at J to 6 bases, leaving 5 bases not matched to a gene. Germline CDR1 is LNHNV and CDR2 is YYDKDF (reference sequence). The CDR3 runs to 15 residues. The CDR3 nucleotides are TGTGCCACCAGCAGAGTACTAGCGGGAGTGGGCGAGCAGTACTTC. Translated: CATSRVLAGVGEQYF.

Concerning this clone itself: With a far larger clone one base away, a read error is the likely cause. Other nucleotide sequences in the sample specify the same CDR3. This chain joins TRBV11-3 and TRBJ2-5, with 8 positions matching TRBD2. CDR1 is SGHNT, CDR2 YENEEA, per germline. Trimming took 4 bases from V and 5 from J; bases not matched to a gene: 15. This CDR3 comprises 17 residues. The CDR3 region has the DNA TGTGCCAGCAGCTCTAGCGGCACGGGAGGGCTGGAGGAGACCCAGTACTTC. Protein sequence: CASSSSGTGGLEETQYF.

The chain recombines TRBV28 with TRBJ1-4; 9 bases are shared with TRBD1. V was pared by 6 bases and J by 8 bases, with 7 bases of the junction left unmatched. From germline, CDR1 is MDHEN and CDR2 SYDVKM. The CDR3 covers 14 residues. The CDR3 DNA reads as TGTGCCAGCAGGGACAGGGGTCGGGGAGAAAAACTGTTTTTT. Translating it yields CASRDRGRGEKLFF.

This clone was recorded only once. V and J are TRBV29-1 and TRBJ2-3; 9 positions agree with TRBD2. This CDR3 has 16 residues. From germline, CDR1 is SQVTM and CDR2 ANQGSEA. The J segment lost 2 bases and the V segment lost 0 bases, leaving 6 bases of the junction unmatched. The DNA for the CDR3 is TGCAGCGTTGAAGATCTGGGCGGGAGGGCCACAGATACGCAGTATTTT. Its protein product is CSVEDLGGRATDTQYF.